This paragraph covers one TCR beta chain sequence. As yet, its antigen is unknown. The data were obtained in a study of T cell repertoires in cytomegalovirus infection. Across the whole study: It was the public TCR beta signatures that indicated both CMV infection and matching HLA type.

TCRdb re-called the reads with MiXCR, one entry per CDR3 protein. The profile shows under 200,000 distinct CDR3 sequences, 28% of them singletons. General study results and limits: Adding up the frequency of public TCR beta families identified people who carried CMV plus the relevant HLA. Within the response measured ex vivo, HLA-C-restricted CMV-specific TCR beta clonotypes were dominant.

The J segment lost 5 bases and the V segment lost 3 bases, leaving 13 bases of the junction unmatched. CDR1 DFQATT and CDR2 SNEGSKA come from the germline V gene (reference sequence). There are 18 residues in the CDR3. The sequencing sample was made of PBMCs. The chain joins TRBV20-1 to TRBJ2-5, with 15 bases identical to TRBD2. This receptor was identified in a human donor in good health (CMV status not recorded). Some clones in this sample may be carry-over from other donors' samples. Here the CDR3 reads CSARPLGLAGGPWETQYF. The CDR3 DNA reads TGCAGTGCTAGGCCCCTCGGACTAGCGGGGGGGCCCTGGGAGACCCAGTACTTC.